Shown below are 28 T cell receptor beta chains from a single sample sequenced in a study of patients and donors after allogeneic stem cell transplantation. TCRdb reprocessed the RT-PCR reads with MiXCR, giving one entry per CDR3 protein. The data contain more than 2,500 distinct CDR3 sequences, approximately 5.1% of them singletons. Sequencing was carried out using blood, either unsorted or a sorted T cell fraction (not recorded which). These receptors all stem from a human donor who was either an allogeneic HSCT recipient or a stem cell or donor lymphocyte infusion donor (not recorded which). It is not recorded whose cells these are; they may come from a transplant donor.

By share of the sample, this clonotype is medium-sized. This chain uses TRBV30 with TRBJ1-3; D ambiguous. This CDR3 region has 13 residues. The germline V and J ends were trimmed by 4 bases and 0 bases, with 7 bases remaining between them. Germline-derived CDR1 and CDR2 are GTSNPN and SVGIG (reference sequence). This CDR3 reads CAWKRSSGNTIYF. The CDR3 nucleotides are TGTGCCTGGAAAAGGAGCTCTGGAAACACCATATATTTT.

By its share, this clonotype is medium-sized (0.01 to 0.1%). The CDR3 here is CASSLDDRTGSSYEQYF. The CDR3 nucleotides are TGTGCCAGCAGCTTGGATGATCGGACAGGCAGCTCCTACGAGCAGTACTTC. The rearrangement uses TRBV5-5 and TRBJ2-7; 7 positions match TRBD1. With V trimmed by 0 bases and J by 0 bases, 9 bases remained unmatched. Per the germline V gene, CDR1 is SGHKS and CDR2 is YYEKEE (reference sequence). There are 17 residues in the CDR3.

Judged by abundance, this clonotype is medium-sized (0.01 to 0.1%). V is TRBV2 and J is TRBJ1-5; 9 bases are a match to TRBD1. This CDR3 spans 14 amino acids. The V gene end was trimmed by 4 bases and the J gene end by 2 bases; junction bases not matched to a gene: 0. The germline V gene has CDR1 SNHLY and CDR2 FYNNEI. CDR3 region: CASSGTGGNQPQHF. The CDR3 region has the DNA TGTGCCAGCAGTGGGACAGGGGGCAATCAGCCCCAGCATTTT.

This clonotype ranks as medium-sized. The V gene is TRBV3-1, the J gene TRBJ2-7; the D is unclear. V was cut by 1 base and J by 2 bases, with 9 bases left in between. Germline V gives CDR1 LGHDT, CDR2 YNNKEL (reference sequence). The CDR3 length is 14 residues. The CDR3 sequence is CASSQGRAAYEQYF. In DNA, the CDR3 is TGTGCCAGCAGCCAAGGTAGGGCAGCCTACGAGCAGTACTTC.

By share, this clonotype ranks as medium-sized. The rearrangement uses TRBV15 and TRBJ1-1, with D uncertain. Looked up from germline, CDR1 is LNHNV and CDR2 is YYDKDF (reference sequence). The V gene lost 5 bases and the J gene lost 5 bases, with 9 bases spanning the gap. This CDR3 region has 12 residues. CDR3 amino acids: CATSARKTEAFF. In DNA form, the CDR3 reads TGTGCCACCAGCGCCCGGAAAACTGAAGCTTTCTTT. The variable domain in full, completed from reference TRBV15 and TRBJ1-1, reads DAMVIQNPRYQVTQFGKPVTLSCSQTLNHNVMYWYQQKSSQAPKLLFHYYDKDFNNEADTPDNFQSRRPNTSFCFLDIRSPGLGDTAMYLCATSARKTEAFFGQGTRLTVV.

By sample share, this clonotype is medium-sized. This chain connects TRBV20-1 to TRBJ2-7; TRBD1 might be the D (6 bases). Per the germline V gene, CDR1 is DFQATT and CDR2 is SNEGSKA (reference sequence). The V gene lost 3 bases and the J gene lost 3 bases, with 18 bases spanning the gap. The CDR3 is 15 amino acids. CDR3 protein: CSASLTVGTNYEQYF. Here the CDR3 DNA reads TGCAGTGCTAGTCTGACGGTGGGGACAAACTACGAGCAGTACTTC.

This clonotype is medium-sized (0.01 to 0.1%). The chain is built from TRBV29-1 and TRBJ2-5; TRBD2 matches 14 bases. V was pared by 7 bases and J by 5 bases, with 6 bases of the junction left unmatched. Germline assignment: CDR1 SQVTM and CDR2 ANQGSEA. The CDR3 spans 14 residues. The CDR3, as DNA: TGCAGCGCCACCGGGACTAGCGGGAGTGAGACCCAGTACTTC. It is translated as CSATGTSGSETQYF.

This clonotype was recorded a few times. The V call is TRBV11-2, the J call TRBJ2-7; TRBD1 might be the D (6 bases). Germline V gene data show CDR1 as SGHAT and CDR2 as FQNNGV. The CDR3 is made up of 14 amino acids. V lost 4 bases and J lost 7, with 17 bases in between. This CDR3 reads CASSSGVGMREQYF. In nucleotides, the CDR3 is TGTGCCAGCAGCTCAGGGGTGGGGATGAGAGAGCAGTACTTC.

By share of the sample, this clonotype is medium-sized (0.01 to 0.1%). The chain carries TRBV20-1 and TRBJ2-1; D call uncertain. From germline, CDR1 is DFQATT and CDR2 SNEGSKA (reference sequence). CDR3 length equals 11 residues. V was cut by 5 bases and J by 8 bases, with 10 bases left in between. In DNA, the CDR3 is TGCAGTGCTGGGTTTGCCGATGAGCAGTTCTTC. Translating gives CSAGFADEQFF.

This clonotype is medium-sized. DNA for the CDR3: TGTGCCAGCAGCGCCTTAGCGGGAGGGCCTTCGGATACGCAGTATTTT. Amino acids: CASSALAGGPSDTQYF. The V gene is TRBV11-3, the J gene TRBJ2-3; 11 positions match TRBD2. Germline V gene sequence: CDR1 SGHNT, CDR2 YENEEA. V trimming: 5 bases; J trimming: 6 bases; junction bases outside the gene matches: 10. The CDR3 loop spans 16 amino acids.

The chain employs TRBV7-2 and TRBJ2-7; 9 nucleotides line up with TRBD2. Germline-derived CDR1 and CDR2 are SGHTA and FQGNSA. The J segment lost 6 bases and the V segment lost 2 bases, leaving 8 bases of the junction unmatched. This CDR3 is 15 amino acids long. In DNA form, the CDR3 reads TGTGCCAGCAGCTTATCGGTAGCGGGAGATCGCGAGCAGTACTTC. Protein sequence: CASSLSVAGDREQYF.

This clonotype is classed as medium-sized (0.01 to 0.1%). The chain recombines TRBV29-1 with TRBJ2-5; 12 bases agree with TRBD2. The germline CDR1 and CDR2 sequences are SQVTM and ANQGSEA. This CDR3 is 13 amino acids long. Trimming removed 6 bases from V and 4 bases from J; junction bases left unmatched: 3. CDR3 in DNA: TGCAGCGTCGGGGGACTAGCGGGAGAGACCCAGTACTTC. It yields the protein CSVGGLAGETQYF.

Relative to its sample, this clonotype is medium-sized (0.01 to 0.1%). CDR3 nucleotide sequence: TGTGCCACCAGCAGAGACAGAACCTCCTACGAGCAGTACTTC. As protein: CATSRDRTSYEQYF. The chain recombines TRBV15 with TRBJ2-7; D gene ambiguous. The V end lost 0 bases, the J end lost 0 bases, and 6 bases lay between the germline ends. Germline CDR1 LNHNV, CDR2 YYDKDF (reference sequence). The CDR3 contains 14 residues.

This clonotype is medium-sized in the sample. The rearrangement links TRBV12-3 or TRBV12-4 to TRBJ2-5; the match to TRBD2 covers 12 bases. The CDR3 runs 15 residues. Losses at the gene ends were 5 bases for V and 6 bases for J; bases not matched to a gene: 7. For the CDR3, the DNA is TGTGCCAGCAGTCCAGAGACTAGCGGGAGAAAGACCCAGTACTTC. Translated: CASSPETSGRKTQYF.

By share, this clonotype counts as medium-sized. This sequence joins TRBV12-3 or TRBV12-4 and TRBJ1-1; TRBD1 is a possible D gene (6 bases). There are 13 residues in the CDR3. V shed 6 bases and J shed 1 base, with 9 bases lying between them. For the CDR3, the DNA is TGTGCCAGCAGCAAGGACAGGAACACTGAAGCTTTCTTT. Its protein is CASSKDRNTEAFF.

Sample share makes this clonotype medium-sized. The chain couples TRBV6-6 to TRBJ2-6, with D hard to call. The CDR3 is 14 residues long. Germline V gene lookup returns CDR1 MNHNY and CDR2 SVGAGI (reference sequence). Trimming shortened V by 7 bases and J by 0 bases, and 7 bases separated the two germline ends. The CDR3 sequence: CASKLGSGANVLTF. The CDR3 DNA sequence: TGTGCCAGCAAACTTGGCTCTGGGGCCAACGTCCTGACTTTC.

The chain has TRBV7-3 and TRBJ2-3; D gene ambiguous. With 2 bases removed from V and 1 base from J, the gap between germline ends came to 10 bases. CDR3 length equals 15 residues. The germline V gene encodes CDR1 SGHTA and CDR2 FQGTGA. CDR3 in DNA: TGTGCCAGCAGCTTATTTTCCAGCCGCACAGATACGCAGTATTTT. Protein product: CASSLFSSRTDTQYF.

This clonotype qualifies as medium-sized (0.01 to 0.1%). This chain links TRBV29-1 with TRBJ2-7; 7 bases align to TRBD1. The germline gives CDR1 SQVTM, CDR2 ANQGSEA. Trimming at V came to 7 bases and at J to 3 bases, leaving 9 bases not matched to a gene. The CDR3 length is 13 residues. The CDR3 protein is CSASGTANYEQYF. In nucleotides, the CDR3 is TGCAGCGCATCCGGGACAGCAAACTACGAGCAGTACTTC.

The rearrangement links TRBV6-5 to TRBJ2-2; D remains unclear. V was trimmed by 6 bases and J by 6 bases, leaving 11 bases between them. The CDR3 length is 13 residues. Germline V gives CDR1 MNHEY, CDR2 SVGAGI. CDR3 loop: CASRPGPSGELFF. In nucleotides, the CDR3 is TGTGCCAGCAGACCTGGACCGTCCGGGGAGCTGTTTTTT.

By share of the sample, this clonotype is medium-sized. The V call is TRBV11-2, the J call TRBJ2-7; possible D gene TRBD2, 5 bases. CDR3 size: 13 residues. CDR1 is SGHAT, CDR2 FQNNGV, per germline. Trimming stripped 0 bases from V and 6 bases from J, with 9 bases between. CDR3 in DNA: TGTGCCAGCAGCTTAGAGAGTGGGAGCGAGCAGTACTTC. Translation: CASSLESGSEQYF. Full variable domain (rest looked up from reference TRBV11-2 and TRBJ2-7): EAGVAQSPRYKIIEKRQSVAFWCNPISGHATLYWYQQILGQGPKLLIQFQNNGVVDDSQLPKDRFSAERLKGVDSTLKIQPAKLEDSAVYLCASSLESGSEQYFGPGTRLTVT.

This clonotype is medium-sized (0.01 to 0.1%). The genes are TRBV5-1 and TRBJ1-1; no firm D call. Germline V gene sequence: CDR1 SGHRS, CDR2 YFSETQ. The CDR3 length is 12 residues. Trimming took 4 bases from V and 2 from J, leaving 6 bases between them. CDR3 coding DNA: TGCGCCAGCAGCGGAGGTAACACTGAAGCTTTCTTT. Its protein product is CASSGGNTEAFF.

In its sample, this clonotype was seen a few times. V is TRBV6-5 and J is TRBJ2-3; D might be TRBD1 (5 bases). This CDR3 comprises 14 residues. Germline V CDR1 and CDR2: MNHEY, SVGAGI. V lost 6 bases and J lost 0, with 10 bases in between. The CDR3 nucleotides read TGTGCCAGCAGCTACAGGACCAGCACAGATACGCAGTATTTT. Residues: CASSYRTSTDTQYF.

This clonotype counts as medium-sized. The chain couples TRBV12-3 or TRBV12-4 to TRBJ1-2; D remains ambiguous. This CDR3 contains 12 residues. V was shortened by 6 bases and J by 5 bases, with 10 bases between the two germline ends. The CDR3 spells CASSLDNYGYTF. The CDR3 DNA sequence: TGTGCCAGCAGCCTCGACAATTATGGCTACACCTTC.

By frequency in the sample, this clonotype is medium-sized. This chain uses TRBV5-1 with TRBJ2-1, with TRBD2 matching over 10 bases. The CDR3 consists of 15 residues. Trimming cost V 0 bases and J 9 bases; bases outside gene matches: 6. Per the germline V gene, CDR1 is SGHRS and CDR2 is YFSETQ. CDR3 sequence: CASSLAVLAGVEQFF. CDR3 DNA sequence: TGCGCCAGCAGCTTGGCCGTGCTAGCGGGAGTTGAGCAGTTCTTC.

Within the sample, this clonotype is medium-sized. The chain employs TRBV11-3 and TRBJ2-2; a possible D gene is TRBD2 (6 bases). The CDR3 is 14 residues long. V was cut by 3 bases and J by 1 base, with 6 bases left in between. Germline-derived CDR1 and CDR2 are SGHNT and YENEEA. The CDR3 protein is CASSLRGNTGELFF. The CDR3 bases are TGTGCCAGCAGCTTGCGGGGGAACACCGGGGAGCTGTTTTTT.

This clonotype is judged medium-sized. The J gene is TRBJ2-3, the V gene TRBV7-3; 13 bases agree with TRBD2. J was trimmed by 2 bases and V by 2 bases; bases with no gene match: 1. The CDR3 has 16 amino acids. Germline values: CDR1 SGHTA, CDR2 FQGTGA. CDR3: CASSLGTSGTTDTQYF. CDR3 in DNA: TGTGCCAGCAGCTTAGGGACTAGCGGGACCACAGATACGCAGTATTTT. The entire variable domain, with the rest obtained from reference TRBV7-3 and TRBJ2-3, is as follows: GAGVSQTPSNKVTEKGKYVELRCDPISGHTALYWYRQSLGQGPEFLIYFQGTGAADDSGLPNDRFFAVRPEGSVSTLKIQRTERGDSAVYLCASSLGTSGTTDTQYFGPGTRLTVL.

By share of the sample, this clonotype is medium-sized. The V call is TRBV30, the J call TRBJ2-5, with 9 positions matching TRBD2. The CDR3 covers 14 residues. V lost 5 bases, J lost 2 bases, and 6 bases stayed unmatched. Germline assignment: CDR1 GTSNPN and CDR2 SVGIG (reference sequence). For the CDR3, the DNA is TGTGCCTGGGGGACTAGCCGTCGTCAAGAGACCCAGTACTTC. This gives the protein CAWGTSRRQETQYF.

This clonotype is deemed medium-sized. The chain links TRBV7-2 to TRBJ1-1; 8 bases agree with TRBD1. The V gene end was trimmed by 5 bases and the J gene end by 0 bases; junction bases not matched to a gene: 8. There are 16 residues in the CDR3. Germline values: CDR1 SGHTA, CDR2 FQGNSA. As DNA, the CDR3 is TGTGCCAGCAGCACAGGGGGAAGGGGAATGAACACTGAAGCTTTCTTT. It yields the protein CASSTGGRGMNTEAFF.